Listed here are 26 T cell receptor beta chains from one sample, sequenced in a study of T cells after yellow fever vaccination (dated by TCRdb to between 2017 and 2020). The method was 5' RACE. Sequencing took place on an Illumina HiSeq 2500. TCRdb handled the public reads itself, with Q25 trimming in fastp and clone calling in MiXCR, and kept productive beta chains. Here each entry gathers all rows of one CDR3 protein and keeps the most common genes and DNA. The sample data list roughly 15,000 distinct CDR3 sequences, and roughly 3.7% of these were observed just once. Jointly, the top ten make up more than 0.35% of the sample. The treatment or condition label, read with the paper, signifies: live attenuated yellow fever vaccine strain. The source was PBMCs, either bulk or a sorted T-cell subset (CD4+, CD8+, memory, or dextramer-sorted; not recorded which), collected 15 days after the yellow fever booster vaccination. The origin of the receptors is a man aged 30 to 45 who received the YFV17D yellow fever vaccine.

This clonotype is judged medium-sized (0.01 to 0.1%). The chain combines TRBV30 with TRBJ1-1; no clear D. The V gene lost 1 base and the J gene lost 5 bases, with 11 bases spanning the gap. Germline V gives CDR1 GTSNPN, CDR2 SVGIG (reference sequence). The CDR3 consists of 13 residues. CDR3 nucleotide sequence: TGTGCCTGGAGTGCGGAGGGAAGGACTGAAGCTTTCTTT. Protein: CAWSAEGRTEAFF.

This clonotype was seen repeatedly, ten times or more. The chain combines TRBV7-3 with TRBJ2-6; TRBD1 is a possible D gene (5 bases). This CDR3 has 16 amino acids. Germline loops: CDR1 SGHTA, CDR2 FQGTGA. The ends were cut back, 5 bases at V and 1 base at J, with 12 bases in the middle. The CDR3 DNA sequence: TGTGCCAGCAGCCAATCCAAGGGGTCTGGGGCCAACGTCCTGACTTTC. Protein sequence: CASSQSKGSGANVLTF.

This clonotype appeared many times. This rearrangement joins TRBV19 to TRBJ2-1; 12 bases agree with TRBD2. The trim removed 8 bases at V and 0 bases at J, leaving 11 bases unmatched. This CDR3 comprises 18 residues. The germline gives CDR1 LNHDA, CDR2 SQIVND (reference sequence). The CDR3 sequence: CASAGLAGGTSSYNEQFF. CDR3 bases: TGTGCCAGTGCTGGTCTAGCGGGAGGGACGAGCTCCTACAATGAGCAGTTCTTC.

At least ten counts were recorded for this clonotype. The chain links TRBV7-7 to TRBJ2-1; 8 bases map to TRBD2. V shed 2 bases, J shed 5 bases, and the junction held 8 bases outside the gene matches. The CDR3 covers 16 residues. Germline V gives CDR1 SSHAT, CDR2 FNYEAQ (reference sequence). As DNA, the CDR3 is TGTGCCAGCAGCTTATCCCTAGCGGGCCTTAACAATGAGCAGTTCTTC. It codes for CASSLSLAGLNNEQFF.

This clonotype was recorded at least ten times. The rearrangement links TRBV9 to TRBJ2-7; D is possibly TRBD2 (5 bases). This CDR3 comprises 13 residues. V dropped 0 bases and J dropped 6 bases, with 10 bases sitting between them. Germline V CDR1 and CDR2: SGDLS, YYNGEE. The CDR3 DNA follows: TGTGCCAGCAGCGTAGGGGAGCCCAGCGAGCAGTACTTC. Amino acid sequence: CASSVGEPSEQYF.

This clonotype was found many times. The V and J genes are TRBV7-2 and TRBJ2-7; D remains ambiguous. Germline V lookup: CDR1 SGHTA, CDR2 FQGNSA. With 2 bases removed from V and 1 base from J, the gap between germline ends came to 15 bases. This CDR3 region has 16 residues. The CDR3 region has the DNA TGTGCCAGCAGCTTACGTCGAGGCACTGGATCCTACGAGCAGTACTTC. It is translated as CASSLRRGTGSYEQYF.

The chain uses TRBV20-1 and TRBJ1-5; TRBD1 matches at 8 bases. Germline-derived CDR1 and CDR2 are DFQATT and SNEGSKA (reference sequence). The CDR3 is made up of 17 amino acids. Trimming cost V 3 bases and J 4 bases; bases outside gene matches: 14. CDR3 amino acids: CSASWSGGKEGNQPQHF. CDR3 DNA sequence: TGCAGTGCTAGCTGGTCAGGGGGCAAGGAAGGGAATCAGCCCCAGCATTTT.

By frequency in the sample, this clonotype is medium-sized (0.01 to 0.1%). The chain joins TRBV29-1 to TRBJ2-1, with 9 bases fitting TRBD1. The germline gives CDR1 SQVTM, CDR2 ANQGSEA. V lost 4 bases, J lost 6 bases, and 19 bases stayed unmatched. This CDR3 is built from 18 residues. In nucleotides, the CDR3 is TGCAGCGTTGTGAGGGGAACGGGACAGGGAGTTGGTGGCAATGAGCAGTTCTTC. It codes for CSVVRGTGQGVGGNEQFF.

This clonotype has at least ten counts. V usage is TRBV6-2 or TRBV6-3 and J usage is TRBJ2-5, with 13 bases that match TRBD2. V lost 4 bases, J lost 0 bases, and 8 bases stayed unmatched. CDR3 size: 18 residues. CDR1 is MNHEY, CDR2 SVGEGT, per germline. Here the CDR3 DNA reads TGTGCCAGCAGTTCTCGAACTAGCGGGAGGGGATACCAAGAGACCCAGTACTTC. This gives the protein CASSSRTSGRGYQETQYF.

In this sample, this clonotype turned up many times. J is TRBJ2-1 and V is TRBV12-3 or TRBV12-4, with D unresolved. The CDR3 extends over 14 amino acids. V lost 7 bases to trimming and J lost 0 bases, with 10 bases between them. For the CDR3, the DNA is TGTGCCAGCACTTCTACATACTCCTACAATGAGCAGTTCTTC. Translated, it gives CASTSTYSYNEQFF.

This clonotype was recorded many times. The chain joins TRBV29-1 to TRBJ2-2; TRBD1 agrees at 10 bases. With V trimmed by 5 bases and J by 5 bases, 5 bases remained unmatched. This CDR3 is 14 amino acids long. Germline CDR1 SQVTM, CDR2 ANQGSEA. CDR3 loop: CSVRTGGYTGELFF. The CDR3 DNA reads TGCAGCGTTCGGACAGGGGGGTATACCGGGGAGCTGTTTTTT.

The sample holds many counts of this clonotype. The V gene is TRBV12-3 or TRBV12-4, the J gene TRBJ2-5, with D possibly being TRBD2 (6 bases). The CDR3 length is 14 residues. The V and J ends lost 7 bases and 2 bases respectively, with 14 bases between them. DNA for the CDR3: TGTGCCAGCACCTCCCCCGCGGGGCAAGAGACCCAGTACTTC. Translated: CASTSPAGQETQYF.

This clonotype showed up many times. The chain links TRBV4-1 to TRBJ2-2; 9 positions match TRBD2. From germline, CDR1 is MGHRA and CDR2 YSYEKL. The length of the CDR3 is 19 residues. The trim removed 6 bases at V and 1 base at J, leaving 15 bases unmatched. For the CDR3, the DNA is TGCGCCAGCAGGCCCGTCCAGGGTGTGACTAGCGGGAACACCGGGGAGCTGTTTTTT. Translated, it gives CASRPVQGVTSGNTGELFF.

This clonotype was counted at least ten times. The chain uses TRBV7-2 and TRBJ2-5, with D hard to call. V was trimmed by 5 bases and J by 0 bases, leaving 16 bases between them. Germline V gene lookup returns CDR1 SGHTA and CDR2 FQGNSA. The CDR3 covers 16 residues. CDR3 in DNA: TGTGCCAGCAGCCCCACTCTCGGGCAGTACCAAGAGACCCAGTACTTC. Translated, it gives CASSPTLGQYQETQYF.

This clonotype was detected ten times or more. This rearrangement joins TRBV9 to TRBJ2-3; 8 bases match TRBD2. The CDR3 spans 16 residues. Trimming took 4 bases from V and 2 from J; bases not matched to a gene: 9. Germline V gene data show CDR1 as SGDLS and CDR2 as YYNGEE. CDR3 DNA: TGTGCCAGCAGCCACCCCAGACTAGCGAACACAGATACGCAGTATTTT. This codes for CASSHPRLANTDTQYF. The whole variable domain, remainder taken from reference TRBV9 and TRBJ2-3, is DSGVTQTPKHLITATGQRVTLRCSPRSGDLSVYWYQQSLDQGLQFLIQYYNGEERAKGNILERFSAQQFPDLHSELNLSSLELGDSALYFCASSHPRLANTDTQYFGPGTRLTVL.

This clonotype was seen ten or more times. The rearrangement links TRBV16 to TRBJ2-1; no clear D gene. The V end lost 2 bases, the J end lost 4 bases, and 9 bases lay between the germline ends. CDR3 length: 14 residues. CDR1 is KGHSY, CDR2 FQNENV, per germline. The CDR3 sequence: CASSQGQIYNEQFF. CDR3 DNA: TGTGCCAGCAGCCAAGGGCAGATTTACAATGAGCAGTTCTTC.

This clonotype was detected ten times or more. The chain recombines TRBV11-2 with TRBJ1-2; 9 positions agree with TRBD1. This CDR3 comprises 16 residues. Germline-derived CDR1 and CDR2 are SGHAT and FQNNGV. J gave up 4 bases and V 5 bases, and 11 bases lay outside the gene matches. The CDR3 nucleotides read TGTGCCAGCAGCCCGAACCCCGGGACAGGGTTCTATGGCTACACCTTC. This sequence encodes CASSPNPGTGFYGYTF.

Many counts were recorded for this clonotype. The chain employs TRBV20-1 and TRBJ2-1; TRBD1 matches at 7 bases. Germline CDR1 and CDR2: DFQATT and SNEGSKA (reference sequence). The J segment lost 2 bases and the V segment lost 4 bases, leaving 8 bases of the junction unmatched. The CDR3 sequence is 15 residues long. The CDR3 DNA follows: TGCAGTGCTAAAGGACAGGATTATACCTACAATGAGCAGTTCTTC. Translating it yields CSAKGQDYTYNEQFF.

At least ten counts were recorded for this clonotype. For the CDR3, the DNA is TGTGCTAGTGGTGACGCGGCCGGGGAGCTGTTTTTT. Translating gives CASGDAAGELFF. The J gene is TRBJ2-2, the V gene TRBV12-5; D unclear. This CDR3 comprises 12 residues. V lost 5 bases and J 6 bases, leaving 7 bases between the germline ends. The germline V gene encodes CDR1 LGHNT and CDR2 FRNRAP.

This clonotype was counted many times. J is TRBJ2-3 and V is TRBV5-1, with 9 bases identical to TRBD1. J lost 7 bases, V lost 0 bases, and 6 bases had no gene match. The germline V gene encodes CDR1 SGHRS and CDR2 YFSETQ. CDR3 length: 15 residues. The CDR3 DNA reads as TGCGCCAGCAGCTTGGGGGGGACAGGGACTCATACGCAGTATTTT. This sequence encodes CASSLGGTGTHTQYF.

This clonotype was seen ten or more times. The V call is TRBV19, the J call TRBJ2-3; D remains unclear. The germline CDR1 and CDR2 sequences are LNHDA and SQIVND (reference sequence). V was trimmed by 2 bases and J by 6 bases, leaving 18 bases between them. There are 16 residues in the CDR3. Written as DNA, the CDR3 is TGTGCCAGTAGTATATTAGACCGCAGACCCACGGATACGCAGTATTTT. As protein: CASSILDRRPTDTQYF.

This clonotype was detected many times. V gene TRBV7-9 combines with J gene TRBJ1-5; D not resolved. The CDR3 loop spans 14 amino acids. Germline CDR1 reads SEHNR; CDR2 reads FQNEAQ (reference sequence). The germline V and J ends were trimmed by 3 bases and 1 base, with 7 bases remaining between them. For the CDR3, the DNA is TGTGCCAGCAGCTTGGACCAGAGCAATCAGCCCCAGCATTTT. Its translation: CASSLDQSNQPQHF.

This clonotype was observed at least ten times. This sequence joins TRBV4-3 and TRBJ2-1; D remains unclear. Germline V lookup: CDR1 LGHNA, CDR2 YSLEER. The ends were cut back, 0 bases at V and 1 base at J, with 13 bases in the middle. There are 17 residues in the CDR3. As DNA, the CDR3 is TGCGCCAGCAGCCAAGATTTGAACACCCCGTCCTACAATGAGCAGTTCTTC. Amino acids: CASSQDLNTPSYNEQFF.

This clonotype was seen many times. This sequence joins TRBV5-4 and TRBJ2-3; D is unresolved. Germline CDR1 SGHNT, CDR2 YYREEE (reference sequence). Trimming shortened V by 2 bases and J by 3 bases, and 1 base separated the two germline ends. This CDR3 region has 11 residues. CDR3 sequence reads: CASSLTDTQYF. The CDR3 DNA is TGTGCCAGCAGCTTAACAGATACGCAGTATTTT.

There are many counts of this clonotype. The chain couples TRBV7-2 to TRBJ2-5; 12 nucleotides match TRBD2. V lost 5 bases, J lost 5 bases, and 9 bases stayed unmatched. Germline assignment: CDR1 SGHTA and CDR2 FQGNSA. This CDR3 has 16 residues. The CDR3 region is CASSRRLAGGEETQYF. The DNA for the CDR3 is TGTGCCAGCAGCCGCCGCCTAGCGGGGGGGGAGGAGACCCAGTACTTC.

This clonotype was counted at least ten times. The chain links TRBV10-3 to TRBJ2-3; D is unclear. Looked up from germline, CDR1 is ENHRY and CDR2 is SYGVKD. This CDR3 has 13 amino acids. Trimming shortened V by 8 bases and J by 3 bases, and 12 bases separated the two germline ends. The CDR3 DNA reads TGTGCCATCGTGGGGAAACCTACAGATACGCAGTATTTT. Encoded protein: CAIVGKPTDTQYF.